These 6 T cell receptor beta chains originate from one sample sequenced in a study of T cells in Graves' hyperthyroidism and ophthalmopathy. Amplification targeted TCR beta CDR3 regions from RNA transcripts. A first-round RT-PCR of the TCR CDR3 used the HTBI primer set. From the multiplex PCR reads, TCRdb called clonotypes with MiXCR, one entry per CDR3 protein. The sample includes about 110,000 distinct CDR3 sequences, roughly 15% seen only once; the top ten take 40% to 50%. Sequencing was done on a sample of blood. The receptors originated from a woman aged 45 to 65 with Graves' hyperthyroidism.

This rearrangement joins TRBV5-1 to TRBJ1-1; D remains ambiguous. Germline lookup yields CDR1 SGHRS and CDR2 YFSETQ. Deletions cut 1 base from V and 1 base from J, with 8 bases between. This CDR3 has 14 amino acids. As DNA, the CDR3 is TGCGCCAGCAGCTTGATCGGCCAGAACACTGAAGCTTTCTTT. It codes for CASSLIGQNTEAFF.

This clonotype was seen many times. The chain has TRBV20-1 and TRBJ2-7; D uncertain. Trimming pared 7 bases from V and 5 bases from J, leaving 12 bases between. Germline-derived CDR1 and CDR2 are DFQATT and SNEGSKA (reference sequence). The CDR3 contains 11 residues. CDR3 sequence: CSVPGPDEQYV. Written as DNA, the CDR3 is TGCAGTGTTCCCGGGCCCGACGAGCAGTACGTC.

This clonotype was seen only a few times. One end of the junction varies from germline; a read error may be responsible. V is TRBV11-1 and J is TRBJ2-1; a possible D gene is TRBD2 (6 bases). This CDR3 spans 15 amino acids. Germline CDR1 and CDR2: SGHAT and FQDESV (reference sequence). The CDR3: CASSLGGEVYSEQFF. The CDR3 nucleotides are TGTGCCAGCAGCTTAGGGGGGGAGGTTTACAGTGAGCAGTTCTTC.

This clonotype was counted ten times or more. The chain is built from TRBV7-2 and TRBJ1-2; 8 bases agree with TRBD1. CDR1 is SGHTA, CDR2 FQGNSA, per germline. Trimming cost V 4 bases and J 8 bases; bases outside gene matches: 9. The CDR3 loop spans 14 amino acids. Here the CDR3 reads CASSSRQGTRGYTF. The DNA of the CDR3 is TGTGCCAGCAGCTCCCGACAGGGGACGAGGGGCTACACCTTC. Together with reference TRBV7-2 and TRBJ1-2, the CDR3 gives the full variable domain: GAGVSQSPSNKVTEKGKDVELRCDPISGHTALYWYRQSLGQGLEFLIYFQGNSAPDKSGLPSDRFSAERTGGSVSTLTIQRTQQEDSAVYLCASSSRQGTRGYTFGSGTRLTVV.

Many counts were recorded for this clonotype. The chain carries TRBV2 and TRBJ2-3, with a possible D match to TRBD1 (5 bases). V was pared by 5 bases and J by 0 bases, with 12 bases between. The CDR3 totals 15 residues. Germline V gene lookup returns CDR1 SNHLY and CDR2 FYNNEI. Here the CDR3 reads CASSQQVYSTDTQYF. Written as DNA, the CDR3 is TGTGCCAGCAGTCAACAGGTATACAGCACAGATACGCAGTATTTT. The variable domain in full, completed from reference TRBV2 and TRBJ2-3, reads EPEVTQTPSHQVTQMGQEVILRCVPISNHLYFYWYRQILGQKVEFLVSFYNNEISEKSEIFDDQFSVERPDGSNFTLKIRSTKLEDSAMYFCASSQQVYSTDTQYFGPGTRLTVL.

Many counts were recorded for this clonotype. The chain carries TRBV2 and TRBJ2-2; 7 bases are shared with TRBD2. The CDR3 has 15 amino acids. The V and J ends lost 7 bases and 4 bases, in that order; junction bases with no gene match: 9. CDR1 is SNHLY and CDR2 is FYNNEI in the germline V gene. CDR3 in amino acids: CASIERVAGTGELFF. The CDR3 bases are TGTGCCAGCATTGAGAGGGTAGCGGGCACCGGGGAGCTGTTTTTT.